This T cell receptor beta chain appears in the sequencing data of a study of cytomegalovirus exposure and HLA in healthy donors. Overall study results and limits: In a later analysis, at a false discovery rate of 0.05, roughly 17,000 TCR beta sequences matched HLA alleles.

Remarks on this clone: The target antigen is unknown.

The PCR contained 60 Vbeta and 13 Jbeta primers. The protocol was immunoSEQ multiplex PCR, while the TCRdb copy is restricted to in-frame clones and leaves out a portion. The sample includes around 200,000 clones, about four fifths of them seen just once. The CDR3 runs to 16 residues. Germline V gives CDR1 MNHEY, CDR2 SMNVEV (reference sequence). Germline trimming cut 5 bases from V and 6 bases from J; bases unmatched to any gene: 11. J is TRBJ2-2 and V is TRBV27; 8 bases align to TRBD2. Sequencing used PBMCs. The receptor comes from a woman aged 45-65 years in good health and CMV-seropositive. CDR3 residues: CASSQGRLARPGELFF. The CDR3 bases are TGTGCCAGCAGTCAAGGAAGACTAGCGAGACCCGGGGAGCTGTTTTTT.